The clone carrying this T cell receptor beta chain was observed at least ten times. What it recognizes is unknown. These data come from a study of regulatory T cells in long-lasting Graves disease. Study outcomes and limitations: Researchers examined only peripheral blood and not thyroid tissue.

Sequencing libraries for TCR beta were prepared with iRepertoire HTBI primers and Arm-PCR of CDR3 regions. TCRdb reprocessed the multiplex PCR reads via MiXCR and lists one record per CDR3 protein. Of approximately 500,000 distinct CDR3 sequences listed, about 22% are singletons. The CDR3 runs to 14 residues. Germline CDR1 reads SGHTA; CDR2 reads FQGTGA. Trimming removed 5 bases from V and 5 bases from J; junction bases left unmatched: 7. Stated time point: persistent/refractory GD, antithyroid drugs over 5 years with positive TRAb. The TCR library used RNA extracted from PBMCs. This sequence originates from a female donor with Graves disease. The starting material was peripheral blood mononuclear cells (PBMCs), obtained when the disease was refractory, from a patient treated with antithyroid drugs. The genes are TRBV7-3 and TRBJ2-5; 8 nucleotides line up with TRBD2. In DNA form, the CDR3 reads TGTGCCAGCAGCGAAAATAGCGGGATGGAGACCCAGTACTTC. Its protein product is CASSENSGMETQYF.